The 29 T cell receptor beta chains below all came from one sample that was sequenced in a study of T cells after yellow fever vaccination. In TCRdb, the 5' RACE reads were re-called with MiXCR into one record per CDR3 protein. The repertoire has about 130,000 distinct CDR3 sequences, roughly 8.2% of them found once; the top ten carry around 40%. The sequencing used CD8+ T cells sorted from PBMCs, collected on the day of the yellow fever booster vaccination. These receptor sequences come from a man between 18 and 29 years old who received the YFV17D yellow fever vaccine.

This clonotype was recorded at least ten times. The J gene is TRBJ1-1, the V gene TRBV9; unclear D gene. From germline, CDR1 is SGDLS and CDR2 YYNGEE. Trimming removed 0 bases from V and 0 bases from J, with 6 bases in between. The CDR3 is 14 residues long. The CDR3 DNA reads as TGTGCCAGCAGCGTAGAGTGGATGAACACTGAAGCTTTCTTT. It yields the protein CASSVEWMNTEAFF.

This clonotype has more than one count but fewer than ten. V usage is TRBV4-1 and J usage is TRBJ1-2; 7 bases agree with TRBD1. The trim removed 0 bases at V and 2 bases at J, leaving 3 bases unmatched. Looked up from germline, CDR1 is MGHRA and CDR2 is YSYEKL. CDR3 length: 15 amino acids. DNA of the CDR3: TGCGCCAGCAGCCAAGATCAGGGGGAAAACTATGGCTACACCTTC. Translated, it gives CASSQDQGENYGYTF.

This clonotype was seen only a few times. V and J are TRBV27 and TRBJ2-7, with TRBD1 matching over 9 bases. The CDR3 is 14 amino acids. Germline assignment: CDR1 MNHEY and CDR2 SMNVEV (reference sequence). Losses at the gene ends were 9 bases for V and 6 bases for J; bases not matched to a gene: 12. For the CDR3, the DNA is TGTGCCAGTCGCCAGGGGACAGGGTATCGCGAGCAGTACGTC. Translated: CASRQGTGYREQYV.

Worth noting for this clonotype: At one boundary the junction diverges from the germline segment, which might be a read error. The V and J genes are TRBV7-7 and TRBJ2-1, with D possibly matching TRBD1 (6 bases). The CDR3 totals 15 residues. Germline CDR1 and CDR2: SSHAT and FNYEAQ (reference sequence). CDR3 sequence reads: CASSAGAGSYNEQFF. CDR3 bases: TGTGCTAGCAGCGCAGGGGCCGGCTCCTACAATGAGCAGTTCTTC.

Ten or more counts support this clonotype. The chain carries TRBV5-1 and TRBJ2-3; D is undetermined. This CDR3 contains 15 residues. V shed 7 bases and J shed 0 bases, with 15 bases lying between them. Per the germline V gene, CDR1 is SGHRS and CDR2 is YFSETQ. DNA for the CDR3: TGCGCCAGCGGCCGGGCTCAATCTAGCACAGATACGCAGTATTTT. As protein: CASGRAQSSTDTQYF.

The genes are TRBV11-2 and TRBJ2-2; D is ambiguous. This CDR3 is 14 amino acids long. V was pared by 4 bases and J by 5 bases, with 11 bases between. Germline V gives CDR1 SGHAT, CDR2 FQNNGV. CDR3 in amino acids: CASSSMGGTGELFF. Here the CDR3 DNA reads TGTGCCAGCAGCTCTATGGGTGGAACCGGGGAGCTGTTTTTT.

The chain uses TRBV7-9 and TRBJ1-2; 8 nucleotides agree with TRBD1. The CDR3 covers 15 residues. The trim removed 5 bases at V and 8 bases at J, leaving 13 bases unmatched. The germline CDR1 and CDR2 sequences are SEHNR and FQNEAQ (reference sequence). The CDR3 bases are TGTGCCAGCAGCCCACCGGGACAGGTATCGCAGGGCTACACCTTC. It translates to CASSPPGQVSQGYTF.

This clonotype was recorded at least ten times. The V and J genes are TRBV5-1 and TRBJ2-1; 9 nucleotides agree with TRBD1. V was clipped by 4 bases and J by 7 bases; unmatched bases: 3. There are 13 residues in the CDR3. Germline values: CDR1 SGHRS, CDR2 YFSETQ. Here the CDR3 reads CASSIGQGNEQFF. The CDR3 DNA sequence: TGCGCCAGCAGCATTGGACAGGGGAATGAGCAGTTCTTC.

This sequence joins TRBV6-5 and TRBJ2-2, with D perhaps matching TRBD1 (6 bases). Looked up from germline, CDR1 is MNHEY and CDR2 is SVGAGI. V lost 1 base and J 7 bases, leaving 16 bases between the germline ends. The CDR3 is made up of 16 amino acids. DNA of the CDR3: TGTGCCAGCAGTTACTTCGGGCACCAGGGGTTCGGGGAGCTGTTTTTT. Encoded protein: CASSYFGHQGFGELFF.

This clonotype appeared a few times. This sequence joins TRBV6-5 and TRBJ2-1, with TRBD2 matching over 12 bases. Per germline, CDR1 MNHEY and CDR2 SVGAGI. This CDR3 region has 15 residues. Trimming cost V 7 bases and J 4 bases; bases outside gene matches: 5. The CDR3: CASTLAGGLYNEQFF. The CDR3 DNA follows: TGTGCCAGCACTCTAGCGGGGGGGCTTTACAATGAGCAGTTCTTC.

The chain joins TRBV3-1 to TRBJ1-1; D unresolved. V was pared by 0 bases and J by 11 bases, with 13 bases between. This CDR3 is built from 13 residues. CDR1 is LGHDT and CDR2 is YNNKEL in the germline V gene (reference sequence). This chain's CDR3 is CASSQDGFRWAFF. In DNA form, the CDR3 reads TGTGCCAGCAGCCAAGATGGTTTTCGGTGGGCTTTCTTT.

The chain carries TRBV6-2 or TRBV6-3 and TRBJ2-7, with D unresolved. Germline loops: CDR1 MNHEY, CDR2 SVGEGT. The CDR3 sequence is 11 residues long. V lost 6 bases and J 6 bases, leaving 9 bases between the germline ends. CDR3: CASSNWGEQYF. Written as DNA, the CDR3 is TGTGCCAGCAGCAACTGGGGCGAGCAGTACTTC.

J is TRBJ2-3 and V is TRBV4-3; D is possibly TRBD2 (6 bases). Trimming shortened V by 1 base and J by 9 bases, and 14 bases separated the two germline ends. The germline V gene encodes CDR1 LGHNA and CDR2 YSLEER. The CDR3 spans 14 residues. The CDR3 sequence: CASSQVGSGDTQYF. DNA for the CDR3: TGCGCCAGCAGCCAAGTCGGCTCGGGGGACACGCAGTATTTT.

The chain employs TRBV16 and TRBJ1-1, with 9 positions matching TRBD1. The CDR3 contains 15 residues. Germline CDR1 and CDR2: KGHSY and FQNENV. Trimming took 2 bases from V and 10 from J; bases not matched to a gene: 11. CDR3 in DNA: TGTGCCAGCAGCCAACCCCCACAGGGGGCGAGATCAGCTTTCTTT. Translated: CASSQPPQGARSAFF. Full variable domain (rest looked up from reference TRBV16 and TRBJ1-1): GEEVAQTPKHLVRGEGQKAKLYCAPIKGHSYVFWYQQVLKNEFKFLISFQNENVFDETGMPKERFSAKCLPNSPCSLEIQATKLEDSAVYFCASSQPPQGARSAFFGQGTRLTVV.

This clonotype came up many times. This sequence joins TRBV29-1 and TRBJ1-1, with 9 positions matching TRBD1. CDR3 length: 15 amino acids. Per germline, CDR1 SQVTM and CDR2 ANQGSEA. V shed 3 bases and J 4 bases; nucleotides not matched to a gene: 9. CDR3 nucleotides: TGCAGCGTTGAGTGGGACAGGGTTGGTGGCACTGAAGCTTTCTTT. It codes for CSVEWDRVGGTEAFF.

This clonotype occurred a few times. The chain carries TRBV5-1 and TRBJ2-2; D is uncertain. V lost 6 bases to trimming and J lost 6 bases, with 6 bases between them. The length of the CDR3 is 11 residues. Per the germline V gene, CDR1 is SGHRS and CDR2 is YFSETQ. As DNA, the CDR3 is TGCGCCAGCACCGGAGCCGGGGAGCTGTTTTTT. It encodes CASTGAGELFF.

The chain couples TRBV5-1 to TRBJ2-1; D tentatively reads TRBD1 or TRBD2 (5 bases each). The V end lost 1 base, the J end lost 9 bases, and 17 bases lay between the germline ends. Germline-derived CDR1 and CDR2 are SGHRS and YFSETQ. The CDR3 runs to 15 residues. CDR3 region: CASSLYGASGAEQFF. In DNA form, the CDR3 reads TGCGCCAGCAGCTTGTACGGGGCCTCCGGCGCTGAGCAGTTCTTC.

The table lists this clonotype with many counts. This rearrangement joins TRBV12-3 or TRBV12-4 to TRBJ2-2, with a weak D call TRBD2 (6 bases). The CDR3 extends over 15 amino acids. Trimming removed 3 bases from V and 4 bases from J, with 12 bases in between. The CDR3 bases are TGTGCCAGCAGTTTTCGCCAGGGAGGCACCGGGGAGCTGTTTTTT. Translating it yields CASSFRQGGTGELFF.

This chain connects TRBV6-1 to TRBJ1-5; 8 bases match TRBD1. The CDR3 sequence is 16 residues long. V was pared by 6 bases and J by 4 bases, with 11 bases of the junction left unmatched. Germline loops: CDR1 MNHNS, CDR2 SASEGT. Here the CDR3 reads CASRTGTGKENQPQHF. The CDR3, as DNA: TGTGCCAGCAGGACCGGGACAGGAAAGGAGAATCAGCCCCAGCATTTT.

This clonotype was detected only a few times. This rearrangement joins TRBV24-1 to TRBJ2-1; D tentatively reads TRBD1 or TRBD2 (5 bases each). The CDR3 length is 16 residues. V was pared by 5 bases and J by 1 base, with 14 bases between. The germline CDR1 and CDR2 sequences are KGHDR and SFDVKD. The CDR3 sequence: CATSAGSGLSYNEQFF. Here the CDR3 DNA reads TGTGCCACCAGTGCTGGGTCGGGGCTGTCCTACAATGAGCAGTTCTTC.

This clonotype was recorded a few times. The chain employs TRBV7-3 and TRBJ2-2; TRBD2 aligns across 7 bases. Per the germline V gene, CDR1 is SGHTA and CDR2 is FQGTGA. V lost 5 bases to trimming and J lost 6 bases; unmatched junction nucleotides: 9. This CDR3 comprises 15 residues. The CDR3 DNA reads TGTGCCAGCAGCCTCAGCGGGGCCCCACCCGGGGAGCTGTTTTTT. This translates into CASSLSGAPPGELFF. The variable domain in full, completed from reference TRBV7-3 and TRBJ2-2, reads GAGVSQTPSNKVTEKGKYVELRCDPISGHTALYWYRQSLGQGPEFLIYFQGTGAADDSGLPNDRFFAVRPEGSVSTLKIQRTERGDSAVYLCASSLSGAPPGELFFGEGSRLTVL.

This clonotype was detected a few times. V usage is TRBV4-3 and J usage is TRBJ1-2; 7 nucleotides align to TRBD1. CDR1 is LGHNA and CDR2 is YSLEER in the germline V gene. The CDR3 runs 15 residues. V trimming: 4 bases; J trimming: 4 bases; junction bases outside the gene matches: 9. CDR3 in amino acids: CASSLLTGQAYGYTF. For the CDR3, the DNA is TGCGCCAGCAGCCTCCTGACAGGGCAAGCCTATGGCTACACCTTC.

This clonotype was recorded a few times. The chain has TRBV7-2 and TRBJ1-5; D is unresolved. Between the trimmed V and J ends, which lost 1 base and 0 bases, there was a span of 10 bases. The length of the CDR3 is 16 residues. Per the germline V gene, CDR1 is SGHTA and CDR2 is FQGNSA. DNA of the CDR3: TGTGCCAGCAGCTTAGGATCAGTCCATAGCAATCAGCCCCAGCATTTT. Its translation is CASSLGSVHSNQPQHF. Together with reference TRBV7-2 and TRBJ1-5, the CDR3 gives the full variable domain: GAGVSQSPSNKVTEKGKDVELRCDPISGHTALYWYRQSLGQGLEFLIYFQGNSAPDKSGLPSDRFSAERTGGSVSTLTIQRTQQEDSAVYLCASSLGSVHSNQPQHFGDGTRLSIL.

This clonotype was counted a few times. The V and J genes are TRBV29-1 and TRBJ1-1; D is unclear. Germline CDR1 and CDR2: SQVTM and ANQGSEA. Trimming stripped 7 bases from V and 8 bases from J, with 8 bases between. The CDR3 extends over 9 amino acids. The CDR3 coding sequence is TGCAGCGCCGGGCGAGAAGCTTTCTTT. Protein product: CSAGREAFF.

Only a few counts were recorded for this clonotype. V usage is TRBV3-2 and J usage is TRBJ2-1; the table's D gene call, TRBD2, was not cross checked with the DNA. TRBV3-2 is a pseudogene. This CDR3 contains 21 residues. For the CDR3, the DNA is TGTGCCAGCAGCAGAGATAGAGTACTAGCGGGGCCTTTGTATTCTAACAATGAGCAGTTCTTC. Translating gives CASSRDRVLAGPLYSNNEQFF.

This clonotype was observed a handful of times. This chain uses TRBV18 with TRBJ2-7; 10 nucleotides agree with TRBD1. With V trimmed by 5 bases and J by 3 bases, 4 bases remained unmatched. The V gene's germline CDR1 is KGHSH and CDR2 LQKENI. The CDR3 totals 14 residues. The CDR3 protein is CASSSRDRGYEQYV. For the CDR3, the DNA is TGTGCCAGCTCAAGCCGGGACAGGGGCTACGAGCAGTACGTC.

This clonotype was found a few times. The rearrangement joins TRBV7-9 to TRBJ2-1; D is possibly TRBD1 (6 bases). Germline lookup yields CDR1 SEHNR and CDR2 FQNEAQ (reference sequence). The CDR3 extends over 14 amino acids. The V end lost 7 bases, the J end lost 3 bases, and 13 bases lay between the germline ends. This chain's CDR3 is CASTRDTYYNEQFF. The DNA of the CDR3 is TGTGCCAGCACCCGGGACACATACTACAATGAGCAGTTCTTC.

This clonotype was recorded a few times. CDR3 sequence: CASSREGSKYEQYF. The CDR3 DNA is TGTGCCAGCAGCCGGGAGGGGTCCAAGTACGAGCAGTACTTC. This chain joins TRBV5-6 and TRBJ2-7; 8 bases fit TRBD2. The CDR3 sequence is 14 residues long. From germline, CDR1 is SGHDT and CDR2 YYEEEE. V was clipped by 4 bases and J by 4 bases; unmatched bases: 7.

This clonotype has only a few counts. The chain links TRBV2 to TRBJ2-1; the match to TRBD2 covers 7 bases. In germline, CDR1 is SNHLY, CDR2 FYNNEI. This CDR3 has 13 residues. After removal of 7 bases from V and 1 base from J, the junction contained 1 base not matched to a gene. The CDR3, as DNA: TGTGCCAGCATGGGGGGGTCCTACAATGAGCAGTTCTTC. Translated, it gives CASMGGSYNEQFF.